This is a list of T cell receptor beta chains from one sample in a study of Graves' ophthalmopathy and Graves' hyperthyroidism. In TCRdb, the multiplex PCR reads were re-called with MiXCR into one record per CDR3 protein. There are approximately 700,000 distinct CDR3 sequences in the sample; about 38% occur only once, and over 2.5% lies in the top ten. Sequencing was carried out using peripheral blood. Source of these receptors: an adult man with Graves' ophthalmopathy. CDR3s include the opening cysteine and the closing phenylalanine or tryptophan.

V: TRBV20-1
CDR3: CSAFTGGWGETQYF

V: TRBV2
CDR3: CASSPGQQETQYF

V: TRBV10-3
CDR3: CAISGLKREGTDTQYF

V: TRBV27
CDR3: CASSSKIMNTEAFF

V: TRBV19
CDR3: CASSIKMGTGGQPQHF

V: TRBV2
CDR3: CAVPGQGKDGYTF

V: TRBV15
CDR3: CATSRGEGEQFF

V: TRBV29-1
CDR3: CSVPDGNTEAFF

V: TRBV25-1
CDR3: CASSFRQGVLGEKLFF

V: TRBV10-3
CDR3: CAISVPGTNYGQYF

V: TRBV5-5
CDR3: CASSLVLAGPYEQYF

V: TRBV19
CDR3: CASSPRTGSHGYTF

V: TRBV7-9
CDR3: CASSLSAGNGGYTF

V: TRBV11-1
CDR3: CASSAIDTGETEAFF

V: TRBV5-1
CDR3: CASSGVLNEQYF

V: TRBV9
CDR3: CASTGTGVNSPLHF

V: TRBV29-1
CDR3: CSADIRGVYGYTF

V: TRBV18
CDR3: CASSPRRGAGETQYF

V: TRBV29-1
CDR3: CSVRTGGGNTGELFF

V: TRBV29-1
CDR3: CSFAGTSGSRNTGELFF

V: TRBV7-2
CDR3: CASSLEAFSGNTIYF

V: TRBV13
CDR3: CASSLASSTNEKLFF

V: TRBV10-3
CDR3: CAIKGQGYGYTF

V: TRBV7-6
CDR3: CASSFATGTGELFF

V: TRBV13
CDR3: CASSFFRVREQYF

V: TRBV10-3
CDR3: CASYKGSEQYF

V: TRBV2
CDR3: CASSVLGAENTEAFF

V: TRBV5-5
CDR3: CASEYRGISYEQYF

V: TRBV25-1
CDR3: CACSVHRGEETQYF

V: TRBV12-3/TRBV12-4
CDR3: CASSLVTGAHQPQHF

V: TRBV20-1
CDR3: CSAGEGITEAFF

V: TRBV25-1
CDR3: CASKGAAGNTGELFF

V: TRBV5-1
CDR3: CASSLQGSWGDTQYF

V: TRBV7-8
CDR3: CASSQSLAGGVYEQYF

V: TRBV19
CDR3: CASAPQGSGANVLTF

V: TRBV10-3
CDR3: CAISTAGANTEAFF

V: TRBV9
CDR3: CASSYPPTGASEQYF

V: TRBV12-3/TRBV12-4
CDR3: CASNNGGPGGELFF

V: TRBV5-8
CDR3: CASSGPKPQETQYF

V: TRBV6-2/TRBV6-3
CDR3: CASSYAGAEHF

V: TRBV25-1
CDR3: CASRATGGSEKLFF

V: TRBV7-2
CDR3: CASSPGVLYNSPLHF

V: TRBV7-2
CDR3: CASSGRGYYGYTF

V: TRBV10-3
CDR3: CASSYRTGENYGYTF

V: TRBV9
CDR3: CASSATGGVQDTIYF

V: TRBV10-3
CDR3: CAPLGNGLYGYTF

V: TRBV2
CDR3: CASTPWGSHYEQYF

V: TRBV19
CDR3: CASAGTVNTEAFF

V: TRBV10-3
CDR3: CASSPQWQGARYEQYF

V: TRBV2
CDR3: CASSDQGRGPYF

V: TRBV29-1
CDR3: CSVGGGDLENTIYF

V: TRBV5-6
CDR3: CASSSGATYEQYF

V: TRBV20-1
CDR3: CSARRAGDTSYEQYF

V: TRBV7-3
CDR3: CASSLTSGELFF

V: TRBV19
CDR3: CASRDRERYRAWETQYF

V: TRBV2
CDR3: CASSDQGSEKLFF

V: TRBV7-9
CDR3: CASSLNTLNTEAFF

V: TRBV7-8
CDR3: CASSSSRDTTYEQYF

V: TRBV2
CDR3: CASSFGVGNYEQYF